This TCR beta chain was sequenced during a study of blood T cell repertoires in COVID-19. V shed 3 bases and J shed 0 bases, with 13 bases lying between them. Germline V gene data show CDR1 as SGHDT and CDR2 as YYEEEE. CDR3 length equals 15 residues. This table comes from immunoSEQ multiplex PCR, and its TCRdb copy is limited to in-frame clones, with some not included. The table records a few hundred thousand clones, around 87% of them present only once. The chain recombines TRBV5-6 with TRBJ2-7, with a tentative D call TRBD1 (6 bases). This TCR derives from a woman aged 70-85 years with active or convalescent COVID-19. The sequenced material came from peripheral blood. The CDR3 protein is CASSSTDSFSYEQYF. CDR3 nucleotides: TGTGCCAGCAGCTCGACGGACAGTTTCTCCTACGAGCAGTACTTC.